This TCR beta chain came from a study of human T cells and chemical hapten exposure. Specified time point: patch test 3, about 24 weeks after DPC sensitization. Treatment specified: therapeutic diphenylcyclopropenone sensitization with weekly scalp DPC. Unseparated into fractions, whole blood served as the source from which total RNA was extracted. Whole-study results and caveats: Versus controls, significantly more large CDR3 similarity clusters arose from expanded TCRs.

TCRdb recomputed calls from the RACE reads with MiXCR, one row per CDR3 protein. The data show tens of thousands of distinct CDR3 sequences, more than 9% seen once. This clonotype was seen ten or more times. The antigen remains undetermined. The source of this sequence is a man aged 45-65 years with alopecia areata. Some clones in this sample may be carry-over from other donors' samples. The source was whole blood, collected in connection with sensitization to the hapten diphenylcyclopropenone (DPC).

Written as DNA, the CDR3 is TGTGCCAGCAGCTTCGGGTCTCAAGAGACCCAGTACTTC. Its protein product is CASSFGSQETQYF. J is TRBJ2-5 and V is TRBV7-3; no clear D gene. This CDR3 has 13 amino acids. V dropped 3 bases and J dropped 2 bases, with 7 bases sitting between them. The germline gives CDR1 SGHTA, CDR2 FQGTGA.